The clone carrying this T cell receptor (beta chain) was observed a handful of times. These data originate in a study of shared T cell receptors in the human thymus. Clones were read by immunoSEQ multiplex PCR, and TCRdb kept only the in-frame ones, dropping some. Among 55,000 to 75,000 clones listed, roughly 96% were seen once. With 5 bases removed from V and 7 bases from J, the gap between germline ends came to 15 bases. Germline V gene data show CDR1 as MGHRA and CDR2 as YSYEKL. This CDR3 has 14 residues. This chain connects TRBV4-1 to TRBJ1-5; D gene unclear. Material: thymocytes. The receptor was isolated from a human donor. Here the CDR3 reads CASSSTGLGQPQHF. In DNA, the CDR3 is TGCGCCAGCAGCTCCACGGGGTTAGGGCAGCCCCAGCATTTT.